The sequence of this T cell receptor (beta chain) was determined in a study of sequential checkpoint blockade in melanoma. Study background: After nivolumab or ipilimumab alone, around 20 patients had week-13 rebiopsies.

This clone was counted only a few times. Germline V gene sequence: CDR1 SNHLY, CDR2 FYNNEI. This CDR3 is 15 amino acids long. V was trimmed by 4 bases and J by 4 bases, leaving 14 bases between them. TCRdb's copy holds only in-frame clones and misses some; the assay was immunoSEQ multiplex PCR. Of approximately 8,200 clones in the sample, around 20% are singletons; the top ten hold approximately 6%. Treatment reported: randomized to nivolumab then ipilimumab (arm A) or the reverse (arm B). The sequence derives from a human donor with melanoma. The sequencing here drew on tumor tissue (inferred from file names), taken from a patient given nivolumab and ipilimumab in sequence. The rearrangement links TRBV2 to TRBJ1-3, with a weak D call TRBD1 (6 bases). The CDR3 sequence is CASSGGQFSGNTIYF. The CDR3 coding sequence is TGTGCCAGCAGTGGAGGACAGTTCTCCGGAAACACCATATATTTT.